Listed below are T cell receptor beta chains from one sample, sequenced in a study of blood T cells in healthy people across ages. TCRdb re-analysed the 5' RACE reads in MiXCR, keeping a single row per CDR3 protein. The table includes about 1.8 million distinct CDR3 sequences, less than 50% detected once. Material: blood. These receptors came from a woman aged 35 to 49 in good health. Each CDR3 is given with its conserved first and last residue. The order of the fields is clone size, V gene, J gene, D gene, CDR3 protein, CDR3 DNA. The D gene is left open where the match is weak. A clone size is listed for some rows: how often the clone was seen (once, few, many), or a class if it is expanded.

size: NA
V: TRBV29-1
J: TRBJ2-7
D: TRBD1
CDR3: CSVERDGQGANEQYF
DNA: TGCAGCGTTGAACGCGATGGACAGGGGGCAAACGAGCAGTACTTC

size: NA
V: TRBV14
J: TRBJ2-7
D: NA
CDR3: CASSQGLWYEQYF
DNA: TGTGCCAGCAGCCAAGGACTGTGGTACGAGCAGTACTTC

size: NA
V: TRBV11-2
J: TRBJ2-7
D: NA
CDR3: CASSLAGSHNEQYF
DNA: TGTGCCAGCAGCTTAGCGGGTTCCCACAATGAGCAGTACTTC

size: NA
V: TRBV20-1
J: TRBJ2-3
D: NA
CDR3: CSASGWWVGGDSTDTQYF
DNA: TGCAGTGCTAGTGGATGGTGGGTGGGCGGGGATAGCACAGATACGCAGTATTTT

size: NA
V: TRBV10-3
J: TRBJ2-2
D: NA
CDR3: CAISERGAGELFF
DNA: TGTGCCATCAGTGAGAGGGGAGCCGGGGAGCTGTTTTTT

size: NA
V: TRBV25-1
J: TRBJ2-4
D: NA
CDR3: CASSGTGMAKNIQYF
DNA: TGTGCCAGCAGCGGTACAGGGATGGCCAAAAACATTCAGTACTTC

size: few
V: TRBV7-2
J: TRBJ1-2
D: NA
CDR3: CASSRGGLNYGYTF
DNA: TGTGCCAGCAGCAGGGGGGGGCTAAACTATGGCTACACCTTC

size: NA
V: TRBV7-8
J: TRBJ2-5
D: TRBD1
CDR3: CASSQDRGPQETQYF
DNA: TGTGCCAGCAGCCAGGACAGGGGGCCCCAAGAGACCCAGTACTTC

size: few
V: TRBV4-3
J: TRBJ1-2
D: NA
CDR3: CASSQGTETNYGYTF
DNA: TGCGCCAGCAGCCAGGGGACTGAGACTAACTATGGCTACACCTTC

size: NA
V: TRBV6-5
J: TRBJ2-7
D: TRBD2
CDR3: CASSRGSGGFYEQYF
DNA: TGTGCCAGCAGCCGGGGGAGCGGGGGGTTCTACGAGCAGTACTTC

size: few
V: TRBV20-1
J: TRBJ2-1
D: TRBD2
CDR3: CSAKDKRGSYNEQFF
DNA: TGCAGTGCTAAAGATAAGCGGGGATCCTACAATGAGCAGTTCTTC

size: few
V: TRBV6-2/TRBV6-3
J: TRBJ1-5
D: NA
CDR3: CASSSARGNQPQHF
DNA: TGTGCCAGCAGTTCGGCCCGGGGCAATCAGCCCCAGCATTTT

size: NA
V: TRBV14
J: TRBJ2-3
D: TRBD1
CDR3: CASSPWTGWDTQYF
DNA: TGTGCCAGCAGCCCTTGGACAGGGTGGGATACGCAGTATTTT

size: NA
V: TRBV20-1
J: TRBJ1-2
D: NA
CDR3: CSAKSGCTF
DNA: TGCAGTGCTAAAAGCGGCTGCACCTTC

size: NA
V: TRBV7-3
J: TRBJ1-2
D: NA
CDR3: CASSPRGGTNYGYTF
DNA: TGTGCCAGCAGCCCGAGGGGCGGGACTAACTATGGCTACACCTTC

size: few
V: TRBV28
J: TRBJ1-2
D: NA
CDR3: CASSFVGGYTF
DNA: TGTGCCAGCAGTTTTGTGGGCGGCTACACCTTC

size: NA
V: TRBV5-1
J: TRBJ2-3
D: TRBD1
CDR3: CASSTNRGTSTDTQYF
DNA: TGCGCCAGCAGCACGAACAGGGGCACCAGCACAGATACGCAGTATTTT

size: NA
V: TRBV2
J: TRBJ2-6
D: TRBD1
CDR3: CASSGTRRDRGLGANVLTF
DNA: TGTGCCAGCAGTGGGACACGTCGGGACAGGGGGCTTGGGGCCAACGTCCTGACTTTC

size: NA
V: TRBV7-9
J: TRBJ2-5
D: NA
CDR3: CASNKTTGHQETQYF
DNA: TGTGCCAGCAACAAAACCACGGGACACCAAGAGACCCAGTACTTC

size: NA
V: TRBV10-3
J: TRBJ2-3
D: NA
CDR3: CAILVQGTTDTQYF
DNA: TGTGCCATCTTGGTCCAAGGCACTACAGATACGCAGTATTTT

size: NA
V: TRBV5-5
J: TRBJ2-7
D: NA
CDR3: CASSLAVEVSGEQYF
DNA: TGCGCCAGCAGCTTGGCGGTAGAAGTCTCGGGGGAGCAGTACTTC

size: many
V: TRBV5-1
J: TRBJ2-5
D: NA
CDR3: CASSLGVAETQYF
DNA: TGTGCCAGCAGCTTAGGGGTAGCCGAGACCCAGTACTTC

size: NA
V: TRBV6-5
J: TRBJ2-1
D: TRBD2
CDR3: CATKNRGVNEQFF
DNA: TGTGCCACCAAAAATCGGGGGGTAAATGAGCAGTTCTTC

size: NA
V: TRBV28
J: TRBJ1-5
D: NA
CDR3: CASSLLKTDSIATPYQPQHF
DNA: TGTGCCAGCAGTTTACTTAAAACGGACAGCATAGCAACCCCATATCAGCCCCAGCATTTT

size: once
V: TRBV2
J: TRBJ2-7
D: TRBD1
CDR3: CASRMTGTSSYEQYF
DNA: TGTGCCAGCAGGATGACAGGGACAAGCTCCTACGAGCAGTACTTC

size: NA
V: TRBV27
J: TRBJ2-7
D: TRBD2
CDR3: CASSFGLAGAVPYEQYF
DNA: TGTGCCAGCAGTTTTGGCCTAGCGGGGGCCGTTCCCTACGAGCAGTACTTC

size: NA
V: TRBV29-1
J: TRBJ1-1
D: TRBD1
CDR3: CSGGGTSGQSHLNTEAFF
DNA: TGCAGTGGCGGCGGGACCTCGGGACAGAGCCACCTGAACACTGAAGCTTTCTTT

size: few
V: TRBV15
J: TRBJ2-7
D: NA
CDR3: CATSRDDGPNEQYF
DNA: TGTGCCACCAGCAGAGACGACGGGCCGAACGAGCAGTACTTC

size: NA
V: TRBV6-5
J: TRBJ2-7
D: NA
CDR3: CASKAWGLGSYEQYF
DNA: TGTGCCAGCAAGGCCTGGGGACTGGGGTCGTACGAGCAGTACTTC

size: NA
V: TRBV5-1
J: TRBJ1-2
D: NA
CDR3: CASSLAGREGYTF
DNA: TGCGCCAGCAGCTTGGCAGGGCGGGAGGGCTACACCTTC

size: few
V: TRBV4-1
J: TRBJ1-4
D: TRBD1
CDR3: CASSQLGGQANEKLFF
DNA: TGCGCCAGCAGCCAGCTTGGGGGACAGGCGAATGAAAAACTGTTTTTT

size: few
V: TRBV23-1
J: TRBJ2-6
D: NA
CDR3: CASSQSGQGIGSGANVLTF
DNA: TGCGCCAGCAGTCAATCCGGGCAGGGGATCGGGTCTGGGGCCAACGTCCTGACTTTC

size: few
V: TRBV18
J: TRBJ1-6
D: NA
CDR3: CASSTTENSPLHF
DNA: TGTGCCAGCTCAACGACGGAGAATTCACCCCTCCACTTT

size: NA
V: TRBV9
J: TRBJ1-2
D: NA
CDR3: CASSSTTGTSGYTF
DNA: TGTGCCAGCAGCTCGACTACAGGGACGAGCGGCTACACCTTC

size: few
V: TRBV27
J: TRBJ2-5
D: NA
CDR3: CASSFGGAYNEQYF
DNA: TGTGCCAGCAGTTTTGGGGGGGCGTACAATGAGCAGTACTTC

size: NA
V: TRBV20-1
J: TRBJ2-4
D: NA
CDR3: CSARDPVQTGIKNIQYF
DNA: TGCAGTGCTAGAGATCCCGTCCAGACGGGAATCAAAAACATTCAGTACTTC

size: NA
V: TRBV12-3/TRBV12-4
J: TRBJ2-7
D: NA
CDR3: CASSRRGYHEQYF
DNA: TGTGCCAGCAGCAGGAGGGGGTACCACGAGCAGTACTTC

size: NA
V: TRBV28
J: TRBJ1-4
D: NA
CDR3: CASGSGTFNEKLFF
DNA: TGTGCCAGCGGGTCCGGGACCTTTAATGAAAAACTGTTTTTT

size: NA
V: TRBV13
J: TRBJ2-3
D: NA
CDR3: CASSGRRGSAVTQYF
DNA: TGTGCCAGCAGCGGACGAAGGGGCTCCGCAGTTACGCAGTATTTT

size: NA
V: TRBV6-2/TRBV6-3
J: TRBJ2-1
D: TRBD1
CDR3: CASRDSYYEQFF
DNA: TGTGCCAGCCGGGACAGCTACTACGAGCAGTTCTTC

size: NA
V: TRBV6-5
J: TRBJ2-7
D: TRBD1
CDR3: CASSYSGTGISYEQYF
DNA: TGTGCCAGCAGTTACTCCGGGACAGGGATATCCTACGAGCAGTACTTC

size: NA
V: TRBV20-1
J: TRBJ2-3
D: NA
CDR3: CSALSVGSGRNTDTQYF
DNA: TGCAGTGCCCTAAGCGTTGGGAGCGGGCGAAACACAGATACGCAGTATTTT

size: once
V: TRBV5-1
J: TRBJ2-2
D: TRBD1
CDR3: CASSLVTGYTGELFF
DNA: TGCGCCAGCAGCTTGGTGACAGGGTATACCGGGGAGCTGTTTTTT

size: few
V: TRBV29-1
J: TRBJ2-1
D: TRBD1
CDR3: CSAFSGGEQFF
DNA: TGCAGCGCCTTTTCAGGGGGCGAGCAGTTCTTC

size: NA
V: TRBV20-1
J: TRBJ1-2
D: NA
CDR3: CSATLGVSDGYTF
DNA: TGCAGTGCTACACTGGGAGTTTCGGATGGCTACACCTTC

size: NA
V: TRBV27
J: TRBJ2-7
D: TRBD1
CDR3: CASSFEGALYEQYF
DNA: TGTGCCAGCAGTTTTGAGGGGGCCCTCTACGAGCAGTACTTC

size: NA
V: TRBV20-1
J: TRBJ2-3
D: TRBD2
CDR3: CSARDGAGSTDTQYF
DNA: TGCAGTGCTAGGGATGGAGCGGGGAGCACAGATACGCAGTATTTT

size: NA
V: TRBV5-1
J: TRBJ2-5
D: TRBD2
CDR3: CASSVGPSGETQYF
DNA: TGCGCCAGCAGCGTCGGGCCTAGCGGAGAGACCCAGTACTTC

size: NA
V: TRBV7-6
J: TRBJ2-5
D: NA
CDR3: CASSEGDRRTETQYF
DNA: TGTGCCAGCAGCGAAGGGGATCGACGAACAGAGACCCAGTACTTC

size: NA
V: TRBV13
J: TRBJ1-2
D: NA
CDR3: CASSLGHLYGYTF
DNA: TGTGCCAGCAGCCTGGGACACCTCTATGGCTACACCTTC

size: NA
V: TRBV9
J: TRBJ1-5
D: NA
CDR3: CASSVDIFPGDRVPRSNQPQHF
DNA: TGTGCCAGCAGCGTAGACATCTTTCCTGGGGACCGCGTACCCAGAAGCAATCAGCCCCAGCATTTT

size: NA
V: TRBV5-1
J: TRBJ1-5
D: NA
CDR3: CASSPGRGDNQPQHF
DNA: TGCGCCAGCAGCCCCGGGCGAGGGGATAATCAGCCCCAGCATTTT

size: NA
V: TRBV12-3/TRBV12-4
J: TRBJ2-5
D: TRBD2
CDR3: CASSRLAGVAETQYF
DNA: TGTGCCAGCAGCCGACTAGCGGGGGTTGCAGAGACCCAGTACTTC